A selection of T cell receptor beta chains follows, all from one sample in a study of cytomegalovirus exposure and HLA in healthy donors. Libraries were prepared by immunoSEQ multiplex PCR; TCRdb keeps only in-frame clonotypes and omits some of them. The data hold roughly 140,000 clones, with roughly 80% observed a single time. The specimen was PBMCs. The receptor set was obtained from a man aged 35-49 years in good health and CMV-seropositive. Both conserved end residues are part of each CDR3. A D gene is named only where the DNA matches it firmly. The size entry is marked missing in some rows and otherwise reads once, few, many or a size class.

TRBV5-1	.	.	TRBJ2-2	TGCGCCAGCAGCTTGGGGGGGCCGGGACGGGGCACCGGGGAGCTGTTTTTT	CASSLGGPGRGTGELFF
TRBV7-9	TRBD2	.	TRBJ2-1	TGTTCCGGCCAAGCGGGGAGCTCCTACAATGAGCAGTTCTTC	CSGQAGSSYNEQFF
TRBV2	TRBD1	.	TRBJ1-6	TGTGCCAGCAGGCAGGGGGCTGAGTCACCCCTCCACTTT	CASRQGAESPLHF
TRBV27	TRBD1	.	TRBJ2-7	TGTGCCAGCAGCCCGACAGGGGGAGGCTCCTACGAGCAGTACTTC	CASSPTGGGSYEQYF
TRBV2	.	.	TRBJ1-5	TGTGCCAGCAACCTAGGGGAGGGCGGGCCCCAGCATTTT	CASNLGEGGPQHF
TRBV19	TRBD1	.	TRBJ2-5	TGTGCCAGTAGTTTGGGACAGGCAACAGGGGAGACCCAGTACTTC	CASSLGQATGETQYF
TRBV10-3	TRBD1	.	TRBJ2-1	TGTGCCATCATTGGGAGAGGGGGCGGTAAGTTCTTC	CAIIGRGGGKFF
TRBV7-9	TRBD2	.	TRBJ2-1	TGTGCCAGCAGCCCCCTAGCGGGGCCCTACAATGAGCAGTTCTTC	CASSPLAGPYNEQFF
TRBV19	TRBD1	once	TRBJ2-2	TGTGCCAGTAGTGTATCGACAGGGGCGGCCACCGGGGAGCTGTTTTTT	CASSVSTGAATGELFF
TRBV7-3	TRBD1	once	TRBJ2-6	TGTGCCAGCAGCTTAACGAGGGTCAGGGACAGGCATTCTGGGGCCAACGTCCTGACTTTC	CASSLTRVRDRHSGANVLTF
TRBV7-6	.	.	TRBJ2-1	TGTGCCAGCAGCGCGCCGTACAATGAGCAGTTCTTC	CASSAPYNEQFF
TRBV30	.	.	TRBJ1-1	TGTGCCTACAGGAAAATGAACACTGAAGCTTTCTTT	CAYRKMNTEAFF
TRBV2	.	.	TRBJ2-3	TGTGCCAGCGGTCCTGACGGGGTCACAGATACGCAGTATTTT	CASGPDGVTDTQYF
TRBV5-1	.	.	TRBJ1-5	TGCGCCAGCAGCCTGGCAGGTTTCAGCAATCAGCCCCAGCATTTT	CASSLAGFSNQPQHF
TRBV5-4	TRBD1	.	TRBJ2-2	TGTGCCAGCAGCTTGGCTAAGGGACAGGTGACCGGGGAGCTGTTTTTT	CASSLAKGQVTGELFF
TRBV14	.	few	TRBJ1-4	TGTGCCAGCAGCCAATGGGGGGTTAATGAAAAACTGTTTTTT	CASSQWGVNEKLFF
TRBV10-1	.	few	TRBJ1-2	TGCGCCAGCAGCCCCGCAGGGGACTATGGCTACACCTTC	CASSPAGDYGYTF
TRBV2	TRBD1	.	TRBJ2-7	TGTGCCAGCAGTGAACGGGGACAGGGGATATCCTACGAGCAGTACTTC	CASSERGQGISYEQYF
TRBV19	.	.	TRBJ2-1	TGTGCCAGTAGTATAAAGAGCGGACCCTACAATGAGCAGTTCTTC	CASSIKSGPYNEQFF
TRBV5-4	.	.	TRBJ2-7	TGTGCCAGCAGCTTGGGAGAGGCCAGCTCCTACGAGCAGTACTTC	CASSLGEASSYEQYF
TRBV13	.	few	TRBJ2-6	TGTGCCAGCAGCTGGGGACTGGCTGGGGCCAACGTCCTGACTTTC	CASSWGLAGANVLTF
TRBV7-2	.	.	TRBJ2-7	TGTGCCAGCAGCCTATTGGGAGACTTCTCCTACGAGCAGTACTTC	CASSLLGDFSYEQYF
TRBV5-6	.	.	TRBJ1-2	TGTGCCAGCAGCCTGACGGGTTATGGCTACACCTTC	CASSLTGYGYTF
TRBV5-6	.	.	TRBJ2-7	TGTGCCAGCAGAGGACTCCCCCGGGGAGCTACCTACGAGCAGTACTTC	CASRGLPRGATYEQYF
TRBV21-1	.	.	TRBJ1-5	TGTGCCAGCAGCAAGGACAGGGGCCAGCCCCAGCATTTT	CASSKDRGQPQHF
TRBV4-3	TRBD2	.	TRBJ2-3	TGCGCCAGCAGCAGCGGGAGGACTAGCGGGGGGGGATACACAGATACGCAGTATTTT	CASSSGRTSGGGYTDTQYF
TRBV9	TRBD2	.	TRBJ2-5	TGTGCCAGCAGCGTAAGCGGGGGGAATTACCAAGAGACCCAGTACTTC	CASSVSGGNYQETQYF
TRBV18	TRBD1	.	TRBJ2-7	TGTGCCAGCTCACCACCGGGACAGTGGGGCTACGAGCAGTACTTC	CASSPPGQWGYEQYF
TRBV6-5	TRBD1	.	TRBJ1-2	TGTGCCAGCACCAACCCGGGGGCAGGGGGGGGCTACACCTTC	CASTNPGAGGGYTF
TRBV4-3	.	few	TRBJ1-2	TGCGCCAGCAGCCAAGATCTGGTACCGACTACCTATGATTACACCTTC	CASSQDLVPTTYDYTF
TRBV6-5	.	.	TRBJ1-2	TGTGCCACCCTACAACGGGTCTATGGCTACACCTTC	CATLQRVYGYTF
TRBV18	TRBD1	.	TRBJ2-1	TGTGCCAGCTCGCGTCAGGGGGCAGAGCAGTTCTTC	CASSRQGAEQFF
TRBV27	TRBD1	.	TRBJ2-5	TGTGCCAGCAGTTTGAGTCAGGGGGAGATCGTGAAGACCCAGTACTTC	CASSLSQGEIVKTQYF
TRBV7-2	.	.	TRBJ2-5	TGTGTCAGCACTCATACAGGGTCAGAGACCCAGTACTTC	CVSTHTGSETQYF
TRBV9	.	once	TRBJ1-3	TGTGCCAGCAGCGTCTCAGGAAGCTCTGGAAACACCATATATTTT	CASSVSGSSGNTIYF
TRBV4-2	TRBD2	.	TRBJ2-3	TGTGCCAGCAGCCATGGCCGCGGGAGCGGGACAGATACGCAGTATTTT	CASSHGRGSGTDTQYF
TRBV7-3	TRBD1	.	TRBJ2-7	TGTGCCAGCAGCTTAAAGGACGGGGACAGAGCTTACGAGCAGTACTTC	CASSLKDGDRAYEQYF
TRBV27	TRBD1	.	TRBJ1-6	TGTGCCAGCAGTTACAGGGGGCTTAATTCACCCCTCCACTTT	CASSYRGLNSPLHF
TRBV9	TRBD2	.	TRBJ2-1	TGTGCCAGCAGCGCTAGCGGGGATTCCTACAATGAGCAGTTCTTC	CASSASGDSYNEQFF
TRBV6-6	.	.	TRBJ1-4	TGTGCCAGCAGAAGGGAGTCCGTAAATGAAAAACTGTTTTTT	CASRRESVNEKLFF
TRBV7-9	.	few	TRBJ1-1	TGTGCCAGCAGCTTAGAGCCCTTACAGGTGAACACTGAAGCTTTCTTT	CASSLEPLQVNTEAFF
TRBV7-2	.	few	TRBJ2-1	TGTGCCAGCAGCTTAGACCCGGGTTACAATGAGCAGTTCTTC	CASSLDPGYNEQFF
TRBV7-9	.	few	TRBJ1-6	TGTGCCAGCAGCTTAGGGGGCCCCCTCCACTTT	CASSLGGPLHF
TRBV9	.	.	TRBJ1-1	TGTGCCAGCAGCTCCTCCTATAACACTGAAGCTTTCTTT	CASSSSYNTEAFF
TRBV30	TRBD1	.	TRBJ1-3	TGTGCCTGGGGACAGACAGGGATTTCTGGAAACACCATATATTTT	CAWGQTGISGNTIYF
TRBV6-4	.	few	TRBJ1-2	TGTGCCAGCAGTCCAGAGGGATCTTATGGCTACACCTTC	CASSPEGSYGYTF
TRBV9	TRBD1	once	TRBJ1-4	TGTGCCAGCAGCGTAGCTCCAGGGGGGACCGAAAAACTGTTTTTT	CASSVAPGGTEKLFF
TRBV6-1	.	.	TRBJ1-1	TGTGCCAGCAGTGAGGAGCGGAACACTGAAGCTTTCTTT	CASSEERNTEAFF
TRBV6-5	TRBD2	few	TRBJ2-7	TGTGCCAGCACCCCCCGGGGGGGGACCTACGAGCAGTACTTC	CASTPRGGTYEQYF
TRBV15	.	.	TRBJ2-1	TGTGCCACCGGGGACACCCCCGGCTCCTACAATGAGCAGTTCTTC	CATGDTPGSYNEQFF